These 13 T cell receptor beta chains originate from one sample sequenced in a study of T cells in localized non-small cell lung cancer. Method: immunoSEQ multiplex PCR; TCRdb's copy keeps in-frame clones and lacks some. Among almost 65,000 clones listed, roughly nine tenths were seen once. This specimen was peripheral blood, taken before any cancer treatment. These receptors came from a woman aged 35 to 70 with stage I lung adenocarcinoma.

This rearrangement joins TRBV15 to TRBJ2-2; D may be TRBD2 (6 bases). The CDR3 is 17 amino acids. V was clipped by 0 bases and J by 5 bases, with 16 bases between them. CDR1 and CDR2 from the germline V gene are LNHNV and YYDKDF (reference sequence). The CDR3 loop reads CATSRDRGTPKTGELFF. The CDR3, as DNA: TGTGCCACCAGCAGAGATCGGGGGACTCCAAAAACCGGGGAGCTGTTTTTT. Filled out from reference TRBV15 and TRBJ2-2, the complete variable domain reads DAMVIQNPRYQVTQFGKPVTLSCSQTLNHNVMYWYQQKSSQAPKLLFHYYDKDFNNEADTPDNFQSRRPNTSFCFLDIRSPGLGDTAMYLCATSRDRGTPKTGELFFGEGSRLTVL.

The chain employs TRBV19 and TRBJ1-2; 9 nucleotides match TRBD1. There are 12 residues in the CDR3. Germline CDR1 reads LNHDA; CDR2 reads SQIVND (reference sequence). V shed 10 bases, J shed 8 bases, and the junction held 8 bases outside the gene matches. The CDR3 loop reads CATLGQGGGYTF. Here the CDR3 DNA reads TGTGCCACCTTGGGACAGGGAGGCGGCTACACCTTC.

The chain recombines TRBV7-2 with TRBJ2-1; the D gene is possibly TRBD1 (5 bases). The CDR3 has 13 residues. V was pared by 2 bases and J by 7 bases, with 9 bases between. CDR1 and CDR2 (germline): SGHTA, FQGNSA. The CDR3 protein is CASSLLGANEQFF. CDR3 nucleotides: TGTGCCAGCAGCTTACTAGGGGCAAATGAGCAGTTCTTC.

This clone was recorded only once. V is TRBV5-1 and J is TRBJ1-4; D may be TRBD1 (5 bases). Germline CDR1 reads SGHRS; CDR2 reads YFSETQ. Trimming shortened V by 2 bases and J by 0 bases, and 8 bases separated the two germline ends. The CDR3 spans 15 residues. CDR3: CASSFQGATNEKLFF. DNA of the CDR3: TGCGCCAGCAGCTTCCAGGGAGCAACTAATGAAAAACTGTTTTTT.

The CDR3 sequence: CASTTGAGYQETQYF. The DNA for the CDR3 is TGTGCCAGTACAACAGGGGCTGGGTACCAAGAGACCCAGTACTTC. The V gene is TRBV7-9, the J gene TRBJ2-5, with TRBD1 identical over 7 bases. V gave up 9 bases and J gave up 0 bases; unmatched junction bases: 10. This CDR3 is built from 15 residues. Germline V gene data show CDR1 as SEHNR and CDR2 as FQNEAQ (reference sequence).

This chain joins TRBV6-5 and TRBJ1-1; 7 bases map to TRBD1. The V gene's germline CDR1 is MNHEY and CDR2 SVGAGI. The CDR3 loop spans 14 amino acids. The junction had 12 bases not matched to a gene; V was cut back by 5 bases and J by 9 bases. The CDR3 bases are TGTGCCAGCAGTCCACCTACCGGACAGGCCAAAGCTTTCTTT. Its protein is CASSPPTGQAKAFF.

The genes are TRBV7-3 and TRBJ1-1; no reliable D call. Germline V lookup: CDR1 SGHTA, CDR2 FQGTGA. The CDR3 runs 17 residues. Trimming shortened V by 2 bases and J by 7 bases, and 23 bases separated the two germline ends. The CDR3: CASSLLGGLPNGGEAFF. CDR3 sequence (DNA): TGTGCCAGCAGCTTACTCGGTGGACTCCCCAACGGTGGTGAAGCTTTCTTT.

CDR3 in DNA: TGTGCCAGCTCACCCCCGTCAGAATCCAGTATTGAAGCTTTCTTT. Its translation: CASSPPSESSIEAFF. The rearrangement links TRBV18 to TRBJ1-1; D remains unclear. V shed 3 bases and J shed 7 bases, with 18 bases lying between them. This CDR3 is 15 amino acids long. CDR1 and CDR2 from the germline V gene are KGHSH and LQKENI.

The chain has TRBV7-9 and TRBJ2-5, with TRBD2 matching 8 bases. The J segment lost 5 bases and the V segment lost 5 bases, leaving 7 bases of the junction unmatched. The CDR3 runs to 14 residues. Germline values: CDR1 SEHNR, CDR2 FQNEAQ (reference sequence). The CDR3 loop is CASSPGLAQETQYF. CDR3 nucleotide sequence: TGTGCCAGCAGCCCAGGACTAGCTCAGGAGACCCAGTACTTC.

This chain joins TRBV11-3 and TRBJ2-3; 8 bases are a match to TRBD2. V gave up 4 bases and J gave up 0 bases; unmatched junction bases: 3. CDR1 SGHNT and CDR2 YENEEA come from the germline V gene. The CDR3 sequence is 15 residues long. In nucleotides, the CDR3 is TGTGCCAGCAGCTCGGGAGGGACTAGCACAGATACGCAGTATTTT. Its protein is CASSSGGTSTDTQYF.

The chain is built from TRBV19 and TRBJ2-3; D is undetermined. V was shortened by 0 bases and J by 3 bases, with 16 bases between the two germline ends. CDR1 is LNHDA, CDR2 SQIVND, per germline (reference sequence). The CDR3 loop spans 17 amino acids. The CDR3 DNA reads TGTGCCAGTAGTATAGATGAGATGACGGACGTTACAGATACGCAGTATTTT. Translated, it gives CASSIDEMTDVTDTQYF.

V gene TRBV7-9 combines with J gene TRBJ1-5; D might be TRBD1 (5 bases). This CDR3 comprises 14 residues. The V gene's germline CDR1 is SEHNR and CDR2 FQNEAQ (reference sequence). Trimming cost V 5 bases and J 1 base, with 9 bases left between them. Here the CDR3 reads CASSEWDSNQPQHF. CDR3 bases: TGTGCCAGCAGCGAATGGGACAGCAATCAGCCCCAGCATTTT.

The chain combines TRBV5-1 with TRBJ1-1; D gene unclear. This CDR3 has 13 amino acids. The germline V gene has CDR1 SGHRS and CDR2 YFSETQ. V was cut by 1 base and J by 2 bases, with 6 bases left in between. The DNA of the CDR3 is TGCGCCAGCAGCTTGATCGATAACACTGAAGCTTTCTTT. This translates into CASSLIDNTEAFF.